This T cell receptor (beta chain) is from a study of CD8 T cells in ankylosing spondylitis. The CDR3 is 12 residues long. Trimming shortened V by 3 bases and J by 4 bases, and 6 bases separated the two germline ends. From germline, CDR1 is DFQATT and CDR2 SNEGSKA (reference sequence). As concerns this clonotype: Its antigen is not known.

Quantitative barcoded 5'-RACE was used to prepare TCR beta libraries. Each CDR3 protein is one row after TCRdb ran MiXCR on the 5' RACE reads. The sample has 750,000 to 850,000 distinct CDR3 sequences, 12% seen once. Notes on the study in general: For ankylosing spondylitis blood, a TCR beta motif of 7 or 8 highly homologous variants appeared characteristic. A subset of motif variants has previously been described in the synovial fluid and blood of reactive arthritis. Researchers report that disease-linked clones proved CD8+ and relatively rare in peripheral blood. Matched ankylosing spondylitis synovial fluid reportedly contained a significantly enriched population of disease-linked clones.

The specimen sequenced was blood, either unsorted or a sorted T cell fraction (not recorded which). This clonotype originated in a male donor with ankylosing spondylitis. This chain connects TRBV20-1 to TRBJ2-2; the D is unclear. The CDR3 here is CSARRITGELFF. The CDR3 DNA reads TGCAGTGCTAGGCGGATCACCGGGGAGCTGTTTTTT.